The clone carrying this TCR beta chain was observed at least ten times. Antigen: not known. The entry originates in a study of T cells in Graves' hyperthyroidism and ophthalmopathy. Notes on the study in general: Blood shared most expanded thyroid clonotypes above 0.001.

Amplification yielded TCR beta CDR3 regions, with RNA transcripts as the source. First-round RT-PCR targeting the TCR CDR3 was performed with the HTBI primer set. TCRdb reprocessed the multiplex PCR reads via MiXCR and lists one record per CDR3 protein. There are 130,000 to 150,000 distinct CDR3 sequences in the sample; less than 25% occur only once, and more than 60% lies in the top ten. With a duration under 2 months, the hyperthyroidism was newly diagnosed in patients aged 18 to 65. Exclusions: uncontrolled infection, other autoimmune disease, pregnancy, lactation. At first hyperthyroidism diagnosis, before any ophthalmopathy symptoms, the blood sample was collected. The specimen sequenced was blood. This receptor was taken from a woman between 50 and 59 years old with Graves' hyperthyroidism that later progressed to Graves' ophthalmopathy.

The CDR3 reads CASSLEPTGSGANVLTF. CDR3 bases: TGCGCCAGCAGCTTGGAGCCCACTGGCTCTGGGGCCAACGTCCTGACTTTC. V usage is TRBV5-1 and J usage is TRBJ2-6; D call uncertain. Trimming cost V 0 bases and J 0 bases, with 10 bases left between them. Germline lookup yields CDR1 SGHRS and CDR2 YFSETQ. The CDR3 is 17 amino acids.